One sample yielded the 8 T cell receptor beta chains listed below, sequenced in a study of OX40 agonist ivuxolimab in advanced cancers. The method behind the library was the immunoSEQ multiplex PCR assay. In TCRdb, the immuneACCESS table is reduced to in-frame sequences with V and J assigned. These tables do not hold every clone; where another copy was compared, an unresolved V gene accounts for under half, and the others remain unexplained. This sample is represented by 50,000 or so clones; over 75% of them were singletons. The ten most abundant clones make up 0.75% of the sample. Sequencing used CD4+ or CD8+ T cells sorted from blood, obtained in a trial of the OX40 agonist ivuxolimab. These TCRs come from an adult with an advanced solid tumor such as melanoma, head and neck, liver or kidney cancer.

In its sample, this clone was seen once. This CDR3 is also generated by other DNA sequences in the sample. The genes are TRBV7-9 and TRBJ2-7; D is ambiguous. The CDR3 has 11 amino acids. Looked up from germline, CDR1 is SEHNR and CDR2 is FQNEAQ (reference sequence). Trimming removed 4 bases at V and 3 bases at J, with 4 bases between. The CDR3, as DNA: TGTGCCAGCAGCTCGTACTACGAGCAGTACTTC. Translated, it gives CASSSYYEQYF.

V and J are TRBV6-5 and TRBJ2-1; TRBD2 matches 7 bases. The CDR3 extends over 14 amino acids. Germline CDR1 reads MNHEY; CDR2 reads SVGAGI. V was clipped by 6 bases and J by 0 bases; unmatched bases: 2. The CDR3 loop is CASRREGSYNEQFF. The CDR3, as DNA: TGTGCCAGCAGGAGGGAGGGCTCCTACAATGAGCAGTTCTTC.

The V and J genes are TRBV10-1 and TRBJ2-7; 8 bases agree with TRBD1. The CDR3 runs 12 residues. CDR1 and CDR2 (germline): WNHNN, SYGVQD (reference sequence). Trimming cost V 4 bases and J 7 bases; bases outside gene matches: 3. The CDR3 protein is CASSGTGWEQYF. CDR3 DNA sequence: TGCGCCAGCAGTGGGACAGGGTGGGAGCAGTACTTC.

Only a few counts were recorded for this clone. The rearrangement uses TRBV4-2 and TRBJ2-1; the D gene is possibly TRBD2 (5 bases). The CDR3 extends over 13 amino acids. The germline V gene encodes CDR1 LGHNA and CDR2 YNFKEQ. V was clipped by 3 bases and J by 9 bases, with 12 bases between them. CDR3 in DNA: TGTGCCAGCAGCCAGGGAGATGGGGTTGAGCAGTTCTTC. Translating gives CASSQGDGVEQFF.

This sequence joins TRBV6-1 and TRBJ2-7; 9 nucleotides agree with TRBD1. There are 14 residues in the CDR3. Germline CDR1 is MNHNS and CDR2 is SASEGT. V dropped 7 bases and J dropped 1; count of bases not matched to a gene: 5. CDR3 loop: CASKPGTGSYEQYF. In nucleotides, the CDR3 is TGTGCCAGCAAACCCGGGACAGGGTCCTACGAGCAGTACTTC.

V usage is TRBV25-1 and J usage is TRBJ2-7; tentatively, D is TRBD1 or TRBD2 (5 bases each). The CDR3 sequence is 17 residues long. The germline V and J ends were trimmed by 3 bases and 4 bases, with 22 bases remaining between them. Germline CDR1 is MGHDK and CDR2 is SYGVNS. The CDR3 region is CASSDSTWEGTKYEQYF. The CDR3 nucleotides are TGTGCCAGCAGTGACTCTACGTGGGAAGGGACGAAGTACGAGCAGTACTTC.

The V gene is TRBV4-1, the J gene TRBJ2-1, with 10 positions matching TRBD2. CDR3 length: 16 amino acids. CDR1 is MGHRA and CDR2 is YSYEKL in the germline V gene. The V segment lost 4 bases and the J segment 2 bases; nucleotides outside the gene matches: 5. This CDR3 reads CASSRNLAGAYNEQFF. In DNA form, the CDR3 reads TGCGCCAGCAGCCGGAATCTAGCGGGGGCCTACAATGAGCAGTTCTTC.

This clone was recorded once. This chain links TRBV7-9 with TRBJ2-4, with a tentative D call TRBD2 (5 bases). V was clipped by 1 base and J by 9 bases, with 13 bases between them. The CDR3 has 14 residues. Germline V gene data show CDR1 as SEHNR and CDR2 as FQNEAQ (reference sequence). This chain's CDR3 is CASSLGAAAGIQYF. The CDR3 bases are TGTGCCAGCAGCTTAGGGGCTGCGGCGGGCATTCAGTACTTC.